This T cell receptor beta chain appears in the sequencing data of a study of T cells in Graves' hyperthyroidism and ophthalmopathy. As for this clonotype: One junction end does not reproduce the germline sequence, and a read error may be involved.

RNA transcripts gave rise to amplified TCR beta CDR3 regions. First-round RT-PCR of the TCR CDR3 relied on the HTBI primer set. TCRdb independently ran MiXCR on the multiplex PCR reads; one entry per CDR3 protein. The sample shows hundreds of thousands of distinct CDR3 sequences, less than 15% of them seen only once. The CDR3 sequence is 11 residues long. Germline V gene lookup returns CDR1 DFQATT and CDR2 SNEGSKA (reference sequence). The V gene is TRBV20-1, the J gene TRBJ2-1; tentatively, D is TRBD2 (5 bases). This sequence originates from a woman between 18 and 29 years old with Graves' hyperthyroidism. The sample consisted of blood. The CDR3 DNA reads as TGCAGTGCTAACGACTACAGTGAGCAGTTCTTC. It translates to CSANDYSEQFF.